Listed below are T cell receptor beta chains from one sample, sequenced in a study of blood T cells in healthy people across ages. TCRdb redid the calling of the 5' RACE reads with MiXCR, one entry per CDR3 protein. Of approximately 880,000 distinct CDR3 sequences in the sample, around 49% were seen once. The sample taken for sequencing was blood. All receptors come from a man aged 25 to 45 in good health. Both conserved end residues are part of each CDR3. A D gene is named only where the DNA matches it firmly. Expanded clones get a size class; other rows say once, few or many, or leave the size out.

clone_size: .
j_call: TRBJ1-5
d_call: .
v_call: TRBV4-3
cdr3_nt: TGCGCCAGCAGCCAAGGATCAGGGCCCAATCAGCCCCAGCATTTT
cdr3_aa: CASSQGSGPNQPQHF

clone_size: .
j_call: TRBJ2-3
d_call: TRBD2
v_call: TRBV4-3
cdr3_nt: TGCGCCAGCAGCCTCGGGACTAGCGGGAGGGCCACAGATACGCAGTATTTT
cdr3_aa: CASSLGTSGRATDTQYF

clone_size: .
j_call: TRBJ1-2
d_call: .
v_call: TRBV7-9
cdr3_nt: TGTGCCAGCAGCTTCCAAACAGGGAACTATGGCTACACCTTC
cdr3_aa: CASSFQTGNYGYTF

clone_size: few
j_call: TRBJ1-5
d_call: .
v_call: TRBV20-1
cdr3_nt: TGCAGTGCTAGATGGGGGACGAATAGCAATCAGCCCCAGCATTTT
cdr3_aa: CSARWGTNSNQPQHF

clone_size: .
j_call: TRBJ2-3
d_call: TRBD1
v_call: TRBV14
cdr3_nt: TGTGCCAGCAGCCAATATATAGGACAGGGGACAGATACGCAGTATTTT
cdr3_aa: CASSQYIGQGTDTQYF

clone_size: .
j_call: TRBJ2-1
d_call: TRBD2
v_call: TRBV30
cdr3_nt: TGTGCCTGGAGTGTACGGTTACTAGCGGGGTCCTTTTTCGAGCAGTTCTTC
cdr3_aa: CAWSVRLLAGSFFEQFF

clone_size: .
j_call: TRBJ2-7
d_call: .
v_call: TRBV3-1
cdr3_nt: TGTGCCAGCAGCCAAGATCTAAGCGAGCAGTACTTC
cdr3_aa: CASSQDLSEQYF

clone_size: .
j_call: TRBJ2-1
d_call: .
v_call: TRBV25-1
cdr3_nt: TGTGCCAGCAGTCAGAGTGGGGGGTCGGCCTACAATGAGCAGTTCTTC
cdr3_aa: CASSQSGGSAYNEQFF

clone_size: .
j_call: TRBJ2-5
d_call: .
v_call: TRBV6-1
cdr3_nt: TGTGCCAGCACCTCCGGCACCGGGAGCGGCGAGACCCAGTACTTC
cdr3_aa: CASTSGTGSGETQYF

clone_size: few
j_call: TRBJ2-1
d_call: .
v_call: TRBV6-5
cdr3_nt: TGTGCCAGCAGTTACCGCCGTGGGGCGGATGAGCAGTTCTTC
cdr3_aa: CASSYRRGADEQFF

clone_size: few
j_call: TRBJ2-1
d_call: .
v_call: TRBV20-1
cdr3_nt: TGCAGTGCTAGTTTGGGGGGGCGTTTTGTGGAGCAGTTCTTC
cdr3_aa: CSASLGGRFVEQFF

clone_size: .
j_call: TRBJ1-5
d_call: TRBD1
v_call: TRBV5-6
cdr3_nt: TGTGCCAGCAGCTCGGGACAGAATCACAATCAGCCCCAGCATTTT
cdr3_aa: CASSSGQNHNQPQHF

clone_size: .
j_call: TRBJ1-5
d_call: TRBD1
v_call: TRBV11-3
cdr3_nt: TGTGCCAGCAGTCCGGACAGGGAGTGTTACCAGCCCCAGCATTTT
cdr3_aa: CASSPDRECYQPQHF

clone_size: few
j_call: TRBJ1-2
d_call: TRBD1
v_call: TRBV27
cdr3_nt: TGTGCCAGCAGTAACAGGGGACGGGGCTATGGCTACACCTTC
cdr3_aa: CASSNRGRGYGYTF

clone_size: few
j_call: TRBJ1-2
d_call: TRBD1
v_call: TRBV3-1
cdr3_nt: TGTGCCAGCAGCCAGCAAGGCTTGACAGGGAACTATGGCTACACCTTC
cdr3_aa: CASSQQGLTGNYGYTF

clone_size: .
j_call: TRBJ2-7
d_call: .
v_call: TRBV6-2/TRBV6-3
cdr3_nt: TGTGCCAGCAGTTACGTCGGAGCCTACGAGCAGTACTTC
cdr3_aa: CASSYVGAYEQYF

clone_size: .
j_call: TRBJ2-1
d_call: TRBD1
v_call: TRBV5-1
cdr3_nt: TGCGCCAGCAGCTGGGACAGTGTAACCTACAATGAGCAGTTCTTC
cdr3_aa: CASSWDSVTYNEQFF

clone_size: .
j_call: TRBJ2-7
d_call: TRBD2
v_call: TRBV3-1
cdr3_nt: TGTGCCAGCAGCGCCTCGGGACTAGCGGAATACGAGCAGTACTTC
cdr3_aa: CASSASGLAEYEQYF

clone_size: .
j_call: TRBJ2-5
d_call: .
v_call: TRBV29-1
cdr3_nt: TGCAGCGTTGAAGATCGGGCAGGACAAGAGACCCAGTACTTC
cdr3_aa: CSVEDRAGQETQYF

clone_size: .
j_call: TRBJ2-3
d_call: .
v_call: TRBV7-2
cdr3_nt: TGTGCCAGCAGAAAGGCCAGCACAGATGCGCAGTATTTT
cdr3_aa: CASRKASTDAQYF

clone_size: .
j_call: TRBJ1-2
d_call: TRBD1
v_call: TRBV4-3
cdr3_nt: TGCGCCAGCAGCCAAGAAGGGAGACAGGGCAGACCAGTCTATGGCTACACCTTC
cdr3_aa: CASSQEGRQGRPVYGYTF

clone_size: few
j_call: TRBJ1-5
d_call: .
v_call: TRBV5-6
cdr3_nt: TGTGCCAGCAGCTCTTCGCCAGTGAGCAATCAGCCCCAGCATTTT
cdr3_aa: CASSSSPVSNQPQHF

clone_size: .
j_call: TRBJ1-5
d_call: TRBD1
v_call: TRBV12-3/TRBV12-4
cdr3_nt: TGTGCCAGCAGTTTCCGCAGGGGGTATCAGCCCCAGCATTTT
cdr3_aa: CASSFRRGYQPQHF

clone_size: .
j_call: TRBJ1-4
d_call: .
v_call: TRBV3-1
cdr3_nt: TGTGCCGTGTCAGCACGGATTAATGAAAAACTGTTTTTT
cdr3_aa: CAVSARINEKLFF

clone_size: few
j_call: TRBJ2-5
d_call: .
v_call: TRBV6-1
cdr3_nt: TGTGCCAGCATCGGCACAGTCCAAGAGACCCAGTACTTC
cdr3_aa: CASIGTVQETQYF

clone_size: .
j_call: TRBJ2-5
d_call: TRBD1
v_call: TRBV29-1
cdr3_nt: TGCAGCGTTCGGGGACAGCTGAGAAAAGAGACCCAGTACTTC
cdr3_aa: CSVRGQLRKETQYF

clone_size: few
j_call: TRBJ2-5
d_call: .
v_call: TRBV28
cdr3_nt: TGTGCCAGCAGTGGGGTCCATAGGCGAGAGACCCAGTACTTC
cdr3_aa: CASSGVHRRETQYF

clone_size: .
j_call: TRBJ2-3
d_call: TRBD2
v_call: TRBV6-5
cdr3_nt: TGTGCCAGCACCCCGACTAGCGGAACGGTCACAGATACGCAGTATTTT
cdr3_aa: CASTPTSGTVTDTQYF

clone_size: .
j_call: TRBJ2-4
d_call: .
v_call: TRBV2
cdr3_nt: TGTGCCAGCAGCCAGACGTGGTTAGCCAAAAACATTCAGTACTTC
cdr3_aa: CASSQTWLAKNIQYF

clone_size: .
j_call: TRBJ1-2
d_call: .
v_call: TRBV20-1
cdr3_nt: TGCAGTGCTCCGGGCCCCTATGGCTACACCTTC
cdr3_aa: CSAPGPYGYTF

clone_size: .
j_call: TRBJ2-7
d_call: TRBD1
v_call: TRBV5-1
cdr3_nt: TGCGCCAGCAGCTTCGACAGGGGAGACTACGAGCAGTACTTC
cdr3_aa: CASSFDRGDYEQYF

clone_size: .
j_call: TRBJ2-7
d_call: .
v_call: TRBV4-1
cdr3_nt: TGCGCCAGCAGCCAAGATTGGGTTTACGAGCAGTACTTC
cdr3_aa: CASSQDWVYEQYF

clone_size: .
j_call: TRBJ2-1
d_call: .
v_call: TRBV11-3
cdr3_nt: TGTGCCAGCAGCTCCAGCTCAGGGAGATACAATGAGCAGTTCTTC
cdr3_aa: CASSSSSGRYNEQFF

clone_size: few
j_call: TRBJ2-3
d_call: .
v_call: TRBV4-3
cdr3_nt: TGCGCCAGCAGCCAAGAGGCCCGATTTAGCACAGATACGCAGTATTTT
cdr3_aa: CASSQEARFSTDTQYF

clone_size: few
j_call: TRBJ2-3
d_call: .
v_call: TRBV6-6
cdr3_nt: TGTGCCAGCAGTTACCCAATTAGCACAGATACGCAGTATTTT
cdr3_aa: CASSYPISTDTQYF

clone_size: .
j_call: TRBJ1-4
d_call: .
v_call: TRBV11-1
cdr3_nt: TGTGCCAGCAGCTTAAGTACGGGAGCTAATGAAAAACTGTTTTTT
cdr3_aa: CASSLSTGANEKLFF

clone_size: .
j_call: TRBJ1-2
d_call: TRBD1
v_call: TRBV24-1
cdr3_nt: TGTGCCACCAGTGAGCCGACAGGGCAACTGTGGGGTTATGGCTACACCTTC
cdr3_aa: CATSEPTGQLWGYGYTF

clone_size: .
j_call: TRBJ2-3
d_call: .
v_call: TRBV3-1
cdr3_nt: TGTGCCAGCAGCCAAGATTTAATGAGGGGGAGCGACACAGATACGCAGTATTTT
cdr3_aa: CASSQDLMRGSDTDTQYF

clone_size: .
j_call: TRBJ2-7
d_call: TRBD1
v_call: TRBV24-1
cdr3_nt: TGTGCCACCAGTGAGGCCGGGACAGGGTCCTACGAGCAGTACTTC
cdr3_aa: CATSEAGTGSYEQYF

clone_size: .
j_call: TRBJ1-5
d_call: .
v_call: TRBV20-1
cdr3_nt: TGCAGTGCAGAAAAAGGAATCGATCAGCCCCAGCATTTT
cdr3_aa: CSAEKGIDQPQHF

clone_size: .
j_call: TRBJ1-6
d_call: .
v_call: TRBV5-6
cdr3_nt: TGTGCCAGCAGCTTGATGTTGTCGTCCTATAATTCACCCCTCCACTTT
cdr3_aa: CASSLMLSSYNSPLHF

clone_size: .
j_call: TRBJ2-5
d_call: .
v_call: TRBV7-9
cdr3_nt: TGTGCCAGCAGCGTACTAGGCTGGGAGACCCAGTACTTC
cdr3_aa: CASSVLGWETQYF

clone_size: .
j_call: TRBJ2-5
d_call: .
v_call: TRBV9
cdr3_nt: TGTGCCAGCAGCTTACCCTCCGGACAGCCGTACCAAGAGACCCAGTACTTC
cdr3_aa: CASSLPSGQPYQETQYF

clone_size: .
j_call: TRBJ2-5
d_call: .
v_call: TRBV21-1
cdr3_nt: TGTGCCAGCAGGTGCAGAGTTACCGAGACCCAGTACTTC
cdr3_aa: CASRCRVTETQYF

clone_size: .
j_call: TRBJ2-5
d_call: .
v_call: TRBV9
cdr3_nt: TGTGCCAGCAGCGTAGACCCATCGTTCGCGCTTAGGGGGACCCAGTACTTC
cdr3_aa: CASSVDPSFALRGTQYF

clone_size: few
j_call: TRBJ2-1
d_call: TRBD2
v_call: TRBV11-2
cdr3_nt: TGTGCCAGCAGCCCCGGACTAGCGGGGGGTTCGATGAATGAGCAGTTCTTC
cdr3_aa: CASSPGLAGGSMNEQFF

clone_size: .
j_call: TRBJ2-5
d_call: .
v_call: TRBV7-8
cdr3_nt: TGTGCCAGCAGCCCGCCATTCTTTGAGACCCAGTACTTC
cdr3_aa: CASSPPFFETQYF

clone_size: once
j_call: TRBJ1-4
d_call: .
v_call: TRBV5-1
cdr3_nt: TGCGCCAGCAGCTTGGGGCAGGCGCCCTTGGAAATGATGTTTTTT
cdr3_aa: CASSLGQAPLEMMFF

clone_size: .
j_call: TRBJ1-2
d_call: TRBD1
v_call: TRBV20-1
cdr3_nt: TGCAGTGCTAGAGATGATAGGGGGCGCGGGGGCTACACCTTC
cdr3_aa: CSARDDRGRGGYTF

clone_size: few
j_call: TRBJ1-1
d_call: .
v_call: TRBV12-3/TRBV12-4
cdr3_nt: TGTGCCAGCAGCCCATGGGGGGGTAACACTGAAGCTTTCTTT
cdr3_aa: CASSPWGGNTEAFF

clone_size: .
j_call: TRBJ2-1
d_call: .
v_call: TRBV12-3/TRBV12-4
cdr3_nt: TGTGCCAGCAGTTTACGGCCGGGACTTTACAATGAGCAGTTCTTC
cdr3_aa: CASSLRPGLYNEQFF

clone_size: .
j_call: TRBJ1-1
d_call: .
v_call: TRBV30
cdr3_nt: TGTGCCTGGAGCCCTACGGGGGAATCAGCTTTCTTT
cdr3_aa: CAWSPTGESAFF

clone_size: .
j_call: TRBJ1-4
d_call: TRBD1
v_call: TRBV11-2
cdr3_nt: TGTGCCAGCAGCTCGGGGACAGGAGCAACTAATGAAAAACTGTTTTTT
cdr3_aa: CASSSGTGATNEKLFF

clone_size: few
j_call: TRBJ2-1
d_call: .
v_call: TRBV6-1
cdr3_nt: TGTGCCAGTACGGAGGTTGACCCCTACAATGAGCAGTTCTTC
cdr3_aa: CASTEVDPYNEQFF

clone_size: .
j_call: TRBJ2-1
d_call: TRBD2
v_call: TRBV5-1
cdr3_nt: TGCGCCAGCAGCCCCCCCACTAGCGACCATGAGCAGTTCTTC
cdr3_aa: CASSPPTSDHEQFF

clone_size: .
j_call: TRBJ2-7
d_call: TRBD2
v_call: TRBV28
cdr3_nt: TGTGCCAGCAGCATCGGGAGGTGGGGCGAGCAGTACTTC
cdr3_aa: CASSIGRWGEQYF

clone_size: few
j_call: TRBJ2-5
d_call: TRBD2
v_call: TRBV11-2
cdr3_nt: TGTGCCAGCAGCTTTAGGACTAGCGGGAGAGAGACCCAGTACTTC
cdr3_aa: CASSFRTSGRETQYF

clone_size: .
j_call: TRBJ2-3
d_call: TRBD2
v_call: TRBV20-1
cdr3_nt: TGCAGTGCTACGATCCCAAAAGCGGGGGGTTGGCATACGCAGTATTTT
cdr3_aa: CSATIPKAGGWHTQYF

clone_size: .
j_call: TRBJ1-1
d_call: .
v_call: TRBV5-1
cdr3_nt: TGCACCAGCAGACGGGGTTTCGTGGACACTGAAGCTTTCTTT
cdr3_aa: CTSRRGFVDTEAFF

clone_size: few
j_call: TRBJ1-1
d_call: .
v_call: TRBV20-1
cdr3_nt: TGCAGTGCTAGAAAGCCGGGCGGGGGTTTGAACACTGAAGCTTTCTTT
cdr3_aa: CSARKPGGGLNTEAFF